A selection of T cell receptor beta chains follows, all from one sample in a study of blood T cell repertoires in COVID-19. Sequenced by immunoSEQ multiplex PCR; TCRdb stores in-frame clones only, minus some. The sample consists of 95,000 to 150,000 clones, under 85% of them appearing once. Sequences were obtained from peripheral blood. These receptors were collected from a man between 60 and 70 years old with acute or convalescent COVID-19. Both conserved end residues are part of each CDR3. A D gene is named only where the DNA matches it firmly. Clone sizes are given selectively: once, few, many, or a class where the clone is expanded.

d_call | clone_size | j_call | cdr3_length | v_call | cdr3_aa | cdr3_nt
NA | once | TRBJ1-2 | 14 | TRBV7-9 | CASSLGGGRGGYTF | TGTGCCAGCAGCTTAGGCGGAGGGAGAGGTGGCTACACCTTC
TRBD1 | NA | TRBJ2-7 | 14 | TRBV4-2 | CASSQTGGGYEQYF | TGTGCCAGCAGCCAGACAGGGGGGGGTTACGAGCAGTACTTC
TRBD2 | few | TRBJ2-3 | 18 | TRBV16 | CASSQSWLAGGSTDTQYF | TGTGCCAGCAGCCAATCTTGGCTAGCGGGAGGTAGCACAGATACGCAGTATTTT
NA | once | TRBJ2-4 | 14 | TRBV2 | CASWTDGGINIQYF | TGTGCCAGTTGGACAGACGGGGGGATAAACATTCAGTACTTC
NA | NA | TRBJ1-2 | 16 | TRBV4-1 | CASSQDPGVSLVGYTF | TGCGCCAGCAGCCAAGATCCGGGGGTCAGTTTGGTCGGCTACACCTTC
TRBD1 | NA | TRBJ1-2 | 15 | TRBV5-1 | CASSLNPGQGPPSTF | TGCGCCAGCAGCTTGAACCCGGGACAGGGCCCTCCCAGCACCTTC
NA | NA | TRBJ1-5 | 15 | TRBV30 | CAWSVSRGRDQPQHF | TGTGCCTGGAGTGTAAGTCGCGGTCGAGATCAGCCCCAGCATTTT
NA | NA | TRBJ1-1 | 13 | TRBV7-9 | CASSLAGTTEAFF | TGTGCCAGCAGCTTAGCAGGGACAACTGAAGCTTTCTTT
NA | NA | TRBJ2-2 | 15 | TRBV5-4 | CASSFWGRRTGELFF | TGTGCCAGCAGCTTTTGGGGGCGGCGCACCGGGGAGCTGTTTTTT
TRBD1 | NA | TRBJ1-1 | 16 | TRBV5-8 | CASSLGQGGRYTEAFF | TGTGCCAGCAGCTTGGGACAGGGAGGACGGTACACTGAAGCTTTCTTT
NA | NA | TRBJ2-7 | 12 | TRBV28 | CASTKDTGEQYF | TGTGCCAGCACCAAGGATACGGGAGAGCAGTACTTC
NA | NA | TRBJ1-5 | 13 | TRBV7-9 | CASSLAGGGPQHF | TGTGCCAGCAGCCTGGCTGGGGGCGGGCCCCAGCATTTT
NA | NA | TRBJ2-7 | 14 | TRBV5-1 | CASSLGGATYEQYF | TGCGCCAGCAGCTTGGGAGGAGCAACTTACGAGCAGTACTTC
TRBD1 | many | TRBJ1-6 | 13 | TRBV10-1 | CARKDRDYSPLHF | TGCGCCAGGAAAGACAGGGATTATTCACCCCTCCACTTT
NA | NA | TRBJ1-2 | 15 | TRBV4-1 | CASSQGTADLYGYTF | TGCGCCAGCAGCCAAGGAACAGCGGACCTCTATGGCTACACCTTC
TRBD1 | NA | TRBJ1-2 | 13 | TRBV19 | CASSMGTGNGYTF | TGTGCCAGTAGTATGGGGACAGGGAATGGCTACACCTTC